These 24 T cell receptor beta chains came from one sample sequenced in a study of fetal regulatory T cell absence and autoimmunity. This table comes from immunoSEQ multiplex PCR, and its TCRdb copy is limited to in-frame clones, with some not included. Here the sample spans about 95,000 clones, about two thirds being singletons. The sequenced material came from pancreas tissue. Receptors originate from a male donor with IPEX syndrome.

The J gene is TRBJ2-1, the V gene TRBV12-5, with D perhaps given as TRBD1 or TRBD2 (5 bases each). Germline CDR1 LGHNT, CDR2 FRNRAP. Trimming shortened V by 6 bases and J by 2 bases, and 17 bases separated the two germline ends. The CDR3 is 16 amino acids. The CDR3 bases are TGTGCTAGTGGCGGGGCCGGCGGAGTTCCCTACAATGAGCAGTTCTTC. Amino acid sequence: CASGGAGGVPYNEQFF.

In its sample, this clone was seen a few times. In DNA form, the CDR3 reads TGTGCCATCAAAAGGACAGCGTATGGCTACACCTTC. It encodes CAIKRTAYGYTF. The chain has TRBV10-3 and TRBJ1-2; weak D call: TRBD1 (6 bases). Trimming pared 7 bases from V and 5 bases from J, leaving 11 bases between. CDR1 is ENHRY and CDR2 is SYGVKD in the germline V gene. The CDR3 covers 12 residues.

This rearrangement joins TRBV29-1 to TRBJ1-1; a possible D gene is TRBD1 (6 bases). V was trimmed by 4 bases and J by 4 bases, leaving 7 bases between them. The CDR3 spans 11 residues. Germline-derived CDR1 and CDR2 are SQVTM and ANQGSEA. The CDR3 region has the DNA TGCAGCGTTGGAGGGGGCACTGAAGCTTTCTTT. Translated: CSVGGGTEAFF.

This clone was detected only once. The DNA of the CDR3 is TGTGCCTGGACGGCTCCTCTAATCACTGAAGCTTTCTTT. Translated, it gives CAWTAPLITEAFF. The V and J genes are TRBV30 and TRBJ1-1; the D is unclear. The CDR3 extends over 13 amino acids. Germline CDR1 and CDR2: GTSNPN and SVGIG (reference sequence). Trimming stripped 4 bases from V and 4 bases from J, with 13 bases between.

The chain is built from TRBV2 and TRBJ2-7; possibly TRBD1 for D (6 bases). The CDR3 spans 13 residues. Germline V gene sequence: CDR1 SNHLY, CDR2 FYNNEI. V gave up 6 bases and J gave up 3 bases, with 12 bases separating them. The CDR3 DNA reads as TGTGCCAGCAGCCAGGACAGCTTCTACGAGCAGTACTTC. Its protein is CASSQDSFYEQYF.

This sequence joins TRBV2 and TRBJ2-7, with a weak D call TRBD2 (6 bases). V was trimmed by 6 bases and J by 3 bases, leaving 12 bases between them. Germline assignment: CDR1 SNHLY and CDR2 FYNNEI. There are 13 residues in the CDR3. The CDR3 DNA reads TGTGCCAGCAGAAGCCGGGAGTACTACGAGCAGTACTTC. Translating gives CASRSREYYEQYF.

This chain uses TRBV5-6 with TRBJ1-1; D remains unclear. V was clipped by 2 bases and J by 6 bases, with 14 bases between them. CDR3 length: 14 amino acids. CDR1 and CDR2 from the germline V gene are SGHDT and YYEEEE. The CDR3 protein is CASSFTVEVAEAFF. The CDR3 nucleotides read TGTGCCAGCAGCTTCACAGTAGAAGTGGCTGAAGCTTTCTTT.

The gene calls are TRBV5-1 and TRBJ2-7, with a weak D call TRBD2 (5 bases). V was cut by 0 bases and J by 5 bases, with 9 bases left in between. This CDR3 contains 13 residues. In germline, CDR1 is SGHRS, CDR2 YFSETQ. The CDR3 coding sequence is TGCGCCAGCAGCTTGGCCGCCGGGGACGAGCAGTACTTC. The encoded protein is CASSLAAGDEQYF.

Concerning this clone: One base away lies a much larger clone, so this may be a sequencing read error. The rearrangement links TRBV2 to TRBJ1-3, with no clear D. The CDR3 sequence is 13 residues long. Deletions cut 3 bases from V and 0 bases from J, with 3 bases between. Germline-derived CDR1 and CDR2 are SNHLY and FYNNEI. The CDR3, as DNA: TGTGCCAGCAGTGACAGCTCTGGAAACACCATATATTTT. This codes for CASSDSSGNTIYF.

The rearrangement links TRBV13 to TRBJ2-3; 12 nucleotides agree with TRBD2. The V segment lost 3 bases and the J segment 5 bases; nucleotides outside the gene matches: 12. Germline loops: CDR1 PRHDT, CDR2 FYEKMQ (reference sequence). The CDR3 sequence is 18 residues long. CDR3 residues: CASSFRASGGARGDTQYF. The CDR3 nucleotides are TGTGCCAGCAGCTTCCGGGCTAGCGGGGGGGCCCGAGGAGATACGCAGTATTTT.

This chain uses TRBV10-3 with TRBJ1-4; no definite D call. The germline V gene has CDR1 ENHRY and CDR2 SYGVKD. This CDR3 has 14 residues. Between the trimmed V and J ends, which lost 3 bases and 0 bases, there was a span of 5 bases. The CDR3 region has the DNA TGTGCCATCAGTGAATGGCCAACTAATGAAAAACTGTTTTTT. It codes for CAISEWPTNEKLFF.

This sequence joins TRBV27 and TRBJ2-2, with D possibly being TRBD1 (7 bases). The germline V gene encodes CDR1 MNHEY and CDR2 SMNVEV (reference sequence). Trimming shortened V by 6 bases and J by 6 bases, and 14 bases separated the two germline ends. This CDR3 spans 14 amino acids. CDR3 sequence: CASRPQGGPGELFF. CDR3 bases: TGTGCCAGCAGGCCCCAGGGGGGCCCCGGGGAGCTGTTTTTT.

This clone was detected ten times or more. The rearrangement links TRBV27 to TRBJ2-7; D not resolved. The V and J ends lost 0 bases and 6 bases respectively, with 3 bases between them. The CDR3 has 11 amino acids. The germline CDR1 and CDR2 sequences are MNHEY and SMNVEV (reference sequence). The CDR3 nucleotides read TGTGCCAGCAGTTTATCGTTCGAGCAGTACTTC. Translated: CASSLSFEQYF.

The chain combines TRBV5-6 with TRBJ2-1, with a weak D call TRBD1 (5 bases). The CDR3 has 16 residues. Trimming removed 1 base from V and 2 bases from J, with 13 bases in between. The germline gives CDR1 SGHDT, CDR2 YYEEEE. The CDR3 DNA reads TGTGCCAGCAGCTTGTACAGGCTCCCCACCTACAATGAGCAGTTCTTC. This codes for CASSLYRLPTYNEQFF.

The CDR3: CASSLDSWLAGEHNEQFF. The DNA for the CDR3 is TGCGCCAGCAGCTTAGACAGCTGGCTAGCGGGAGAACACAATGAGCAGTTCTTC. This rearrangement joins TRBV5-1 to TRBJ2-1, with 10 bases lining up with TRBD2. This CDR3 is 18 amino acids long. V shed 2 bases, J shed 5 bases, and the junction held 13 bases outside the gene matches. CDR1 is SGHRS, CDR2 YFSETQ, per germline.

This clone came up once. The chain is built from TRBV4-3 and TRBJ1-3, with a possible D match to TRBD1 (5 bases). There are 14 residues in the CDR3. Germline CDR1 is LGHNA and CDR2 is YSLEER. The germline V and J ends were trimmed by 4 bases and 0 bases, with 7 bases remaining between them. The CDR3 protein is CASSLGGSGNTIYF. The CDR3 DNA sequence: TGCGCCAGCAGCCTCGGGGGCTCTGGAAACACCATATATTTT.

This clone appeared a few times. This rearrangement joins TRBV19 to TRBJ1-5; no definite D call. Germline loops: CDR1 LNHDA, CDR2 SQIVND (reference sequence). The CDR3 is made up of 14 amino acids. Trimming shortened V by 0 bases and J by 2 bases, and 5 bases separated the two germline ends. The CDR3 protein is CASSIDQGNQPQHF. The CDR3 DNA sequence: TGTGCCAGTAGTATAGACCAGGGCAATCAGCCCCAGCATTTT.

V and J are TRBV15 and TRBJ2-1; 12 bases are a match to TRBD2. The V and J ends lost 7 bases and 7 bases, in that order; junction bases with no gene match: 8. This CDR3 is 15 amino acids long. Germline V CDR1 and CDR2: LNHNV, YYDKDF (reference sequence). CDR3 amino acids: CATIAGLAGNNEQFF. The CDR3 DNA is TGTGCCACCATCGCGGGACTAGCGGGCAATAATGAGCAGTTCTTC.

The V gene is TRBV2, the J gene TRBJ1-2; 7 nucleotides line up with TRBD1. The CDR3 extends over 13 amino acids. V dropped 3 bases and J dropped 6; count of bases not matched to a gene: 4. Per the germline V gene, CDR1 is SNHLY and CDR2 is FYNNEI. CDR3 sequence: CASSEGDSHGYTF. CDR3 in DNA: TGTGCCAGCAGTGAGGGGGACAGCCATGGCTACACCTTC.

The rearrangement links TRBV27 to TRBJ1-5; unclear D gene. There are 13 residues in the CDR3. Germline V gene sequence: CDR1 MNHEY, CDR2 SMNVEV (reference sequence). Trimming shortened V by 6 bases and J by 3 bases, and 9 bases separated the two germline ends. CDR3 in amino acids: CASSRLSNQPQHF. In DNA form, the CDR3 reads TGTGCCAGCAGCCGACTCTCCAATCAGCCCCAGCATTTT.

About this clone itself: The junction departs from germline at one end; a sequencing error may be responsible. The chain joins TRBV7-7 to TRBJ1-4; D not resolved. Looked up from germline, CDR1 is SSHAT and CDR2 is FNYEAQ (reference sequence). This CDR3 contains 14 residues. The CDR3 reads CASSTWTANEKLFF. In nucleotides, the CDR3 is TGTGCTAGCAGCACCTGGACGGCAAATGAAAAACTGTTTTTT.

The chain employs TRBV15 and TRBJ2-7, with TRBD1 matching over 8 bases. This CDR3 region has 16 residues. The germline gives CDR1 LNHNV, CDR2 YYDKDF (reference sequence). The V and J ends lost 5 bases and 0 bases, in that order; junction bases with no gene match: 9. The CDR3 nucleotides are TGTGCCACCAGCCCACGACAGGGGTGGGCCTCCTACGAGCAGTACTTC. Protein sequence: CATSPRQGWASYEQYF.

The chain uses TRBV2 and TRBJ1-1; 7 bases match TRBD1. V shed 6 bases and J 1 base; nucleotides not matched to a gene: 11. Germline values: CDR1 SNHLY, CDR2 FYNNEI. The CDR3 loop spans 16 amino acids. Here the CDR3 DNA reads TGTGCCAGCAGCGGGAGGGGGCGATTTAGGAACACTGAAGCTTTCTTT. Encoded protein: CASSGRGRFRNTEAFF.

CDR3 nucleotides: TGTGCCAGCAGACGAGGAATAGACTACGAGCAGTACTTC. It encodes CASRRGIDYEQYF. The chain has TRBV6-5 and TRBJ2-7; D not certain. The V end lost 6 bases, the J end lost 3 bases, and 12 bases lay between the germline ends. The CDR3 length is 13 residues. Germline CDR1 and CDR2: MNHEY and SVGAGI.